Presented here are 21 T cell receptor beta chains from one specimen sequenced in a study of blood T cells in healthy people across ages. Sample-barcoded 5' priming and a J-beta primer mix drove a second PCR of about 6 to 11 cycles. TCRdb passed the 5' RACE reads through MiXCR, listing each CDR3 protein once. The table includes under 800,000 distinct CDR3 sequences, around a fifth detected once. The sequenced material came from blood. The receptors come from a man between 65 and 85 years old in good health.

J is TRBJ1-6 and V is TRBV9, with D perhaps matching TRBD1 (6 bases). The V and J ends lost 3 bases and 13 bases respectively, with 20 bases between them. Germline CDR1 SGDLS, CDR2 YYNGEE. This CDR3 has 15 residues. CDR3 sequence: CASSGDTGYKGPLHF. The CDR3 DNA reads as TGTGCCAGCAGCGGGGACACCGGATATAAGGGGCCCCTCCACTTT.

This clonotype has more than one count but fewer than ten. This sequence joins TRBV4-2 and TRBJ2-4; D could derive from TRBD1 or TRBD2 (5 bases each). Germline values: CDR1 LGHNA, CDR2 YNFKEQ. V lost 0 bases to trimming and J lost 3 bases, with 18 bases between them. CDR3 length: 18 amino acids. The CDR3 coding sequence is TGTGCCAGCAGCCAAGATAGGGGAGCGGCAGGGATCAAAAACATTCAGTACTTC. Protein sequence: CASSQDRGAAGIKNIQYF.

This clonotype was seen many times. The rearrangement uses TRBV20-1 and TRBJ2-3; 14 bases line up with TRBD2. The ends lost 7 bases at V and 4 bases at J; junction bases unmatched: 7. Germline V lookup: CDR1 DFQATT, CDR2 SNEGSKA (reference sequence). The CDR3 length is 15 residues. In DNA, the CDR3 is TGCAGTGGGATTCGACTAGCGGGAGGGGCAGATACGCAGTATTTT. This gives the protein CSGIRLAGGADTQYF.

This clonotype occurred a few times. The chain is built from TRBV2 and TRBJ2-4, with 9 bases lining up with TRBD1. This CDR3 has 17 residues. The ends lost 6 bases at V and 1 base at J; junction bases unmatched: 10. Germline V gene sequence: CDR1 SNHLY, CDR2 FYNNEI. The CDR3 DNA is TGTGCCAGCAGGCCGGGACAGGGTGGTGGGGCCAAAAACATTCAGTACTTC. Translation gives CASRPGQGGGAKNIQYF.

In its sample, this clonotype was seen a few times. The genes are TRBV16 and TRBJ1-2; D gene ambiguous. Germline lookup yields CDR1 KGHSY and CDR2 FQNENV. This CDR3 is 14 amino acids long. V was cut by 2 bases and J by 8 bases, with 15 bases left in between. CDR3 amino acids: CASSQSGPSLGYTF. The CDR3 DNA reads as TGTGCCAGCAGCCAAAGCGGCCCCTCTCTGGGCTACACCTTC.

This clonotype has a handful of counts. The chain has TRBV20-1 and TRBJ2-5, with D tentatively TRBD1 (6 bases). The tail of the sequence fits TRBJ2-7 better, so the J call may be wrong. Germline loops: CDR1 DFQATT, CDR2 SNEGSKA (reference sequence). This CDR3 is built from 14 residues. The CDR3 bases are TGCAGTGCTAGACCTACGCCTGGACAGCTCGAGCAGTACTTC. Residues: CSARPTPGQLEQYF.

The sample holds many counts of this clonotype. The gene calls are TRBV28 and TRBJ2-5, with 11 nucleotides matching TRBD2. The tail of the sequence fits TRBJ2-1 better, so the J call may be wrong. Germline V lookup: CDR1 MDHEN, CDR2 SYDVKM. CDR3 length: 16 amino acids. The chain's CDR3 is CASSLQVLAGVNEQFF. The DNA of the CDR3 is TGTGCCAGCAGTCTACAGGTACTAGCGGGAGTAAATGAGCAGTTCTTC.

In this sample, this clonotype turned up many times. V usage is TRBV2 and J usage is TRBJ2-7, with TRBD2 matching 7 bases. The CDR3 spans 13 residues. After removal of 8 bases from V and 4 bases from J, the junction contained 8 bases not matched to a gene. Germline CDR1 is SNHLY and CDR2 is FYNNEI. As DNA, the CDR3 is TGTGCCAGCGGTCTGCGGGAGACTTACGAGCAGTACTTC. Translated: CASGLRETYEQYF.

This chain connects TRBV5-4 to TRBJ2-5; 11 bases match TRBD2. Germline CDR1 reads SGHNT; CDR2 reads YYREEE (reference sequence). CDR3 size: 16 residues. With 4 bases clipped from V and 2 bases from J, the junction kept 7 bases outside the gene matches. CDR3 sequence (DNA): TGTGCCAGCAGCCGCTCGGGACTAGCGGAACAAGAGACCCAGTACTTC. As protein: CASSRSGLAEQETQYF.

This clonotype showed up just a few times. The V and J genes are TRBV3-1 and TRBJ1-1; tentative D call: TRBD1 (6 bases). Trimming removed 3 bases from V and 2 bases from J, with 13 bases in between. CDR3 size: 15 residues. From germline, CDR1 is LGHDT and CDR2 YNNKEL (reference sequence). The CDR3 is CASSHEPGQNTEAFF. The CDR3 DNA reads as TGTGCCAGCAGCCATGAACCGGGACAAAACACTGAAGCTTTCTTT. Full variable domain (rest looked up from reference TRBV3-1 and TRBJ1-1): DTAVSQTPKYLVTQMGNDKSIKCEQNLGHDTMYWYKQDSKKFLKIMFSYNNKELIINETVPNRFSPKSPDKAHLNLHINSLELGDSAVYFCASSHEPGQNTEAFFGQGTRLTVV.

The chain links TRBV24-1 to TRBJ2-5; 10 bases agree with TRBD1. The CDR3 has 16 residues. V lost 7 bases to trimming and J lost 5 bases; unmatched junction nucleotides: 12. CDR1 is KGHDR, CDR2 SFDVKD, per germline. CDR3 protein: CATRDTVTGGLETQYF. CDR3 DNA sequence: TGTGCCACCAGGGACACCGTGACAGGGGGCTTGGAGACCCAGTACTTC.

This clonotype was seen a few times. The chain employs TRBV20-1 and TRBJ2-4; 7 nucleotides line up with TRBD2. Trimming took 2 bases from V and 3 from J; bases not matched to a gene: 10. The CDR3 is made up of 16 amino acids. CDR1 is DFQATT and CDR2 is SNEGSKA in the germline V gene (reference sequence). CDR3 residues: CSARLAESGVKNIQYF. The CDR3 bases are TGCAGTGCTAGACTAGCGGAAAGTGGGGTCAAAAACATTCAGTACTTC.

The rearrangement uses TRBV6-6 and TRBJ1-1; no definite D call. V lost 6 bases and J lost 7, with 9 bases in between. The V gene's germline CDR1 is MNHNY and CDR2 SVGAGI (reference sequence). The CDR3 has 11 residues. CDR3 loop: CASSPGNEAFF. CDR3 nucleotide sequence: TGTGCCAGCAGCCCCGGGAATGAAGCTTTCTTT.

This chain joins TRBV6-5 and TRBJ1-4; D not certain. CDR1 MNHEY and CDR2 SVGAGI come from the germline V gene. This CDR3 is built from 11 residues. V dropped 6 bases and J dropped 6 bases, with 5 bases sitting between them. CDR3 nucleotide sequence: TGTGCCAGCAGAAAGCATGAAAAACTGTTTTTT. Protein: CASRKHEKLFF.

Notes on this clonotype: A junction end diverges from the germline sequence, so it may reflect a read error. J is TRBJ1-4 and V is TRBV11-2; no clear D gene. CDR1 SGHAT and CDR2 FQNNGV come from the germline V gene. The CDR3 totals 15 residues. CDR3 sequence reads: CASSWFEVEAEKLLF. Here the CDR3 DNA reads TGTGCCAGCAGCTGGTTCGAGGTGGAGGCGGAAAAACTGCTTTTT.

In this sample, this clonotype turned up many times. The V call is TRBV11-2, the J call TRBJ2-6; D may correspond to TRBD1 or TRBD2 (5 bases each). Trimming cost V 5 bases and J 0 bases, with 14 bases left between them. The germline gives CDR1 SGHAT, CDR2 FQNNGV. The CDR3 sequence is 17 residues long. In nucleotides, the CDR3 is TGTGCCAGCAGCACACCCCGGGGACCCTCTGGGGCCAACGTCCTGACTTTC. Amino acids: CASSTPRGPSGANVLTF.

CDR3 region: CASSEGTGGSKNIQYF. CDR3 bases: TGTGCCAGCAGTGAGGGGACAGGGGGATCCAAAAACATTCAGTACTTC. The V call is TRBV6-1, the J call TRBJ2-4; 11 positions match TRBD1. CDR1 and CDR2 (germline): MNHNS, SASEGT. J was trimmed by 2 bases and V by 3 bases; bases with no gene match: 3. This CDR3 spans 16 amino acids.

The rearrangement links TRBV19 to TRBJ2-1; possibly TRBD1 for D (6 bases). Deletions cut 1 base from V and 1 base from J, with 8 bases between. The length of the CDR3 is 15 residues. Per germline, CDR1 LNHDA and CDR2 SQIVND (reference sequence). CDR3 in amino acids: CASSIGQGSYNEQFF. For the CDR3, the DNA is TGTGCCAGTAGTATAGGCCAGGGGTCCTACAATGAGCAGTTCTTC.

Here the CDR3 reads CASTKTDGTGELFF. CDR3 DNA sequence: TGTGCCAGCACCAAAACCGATGGTACCGGGGAGCTGTTTTTT. V and J are TRBV7-2 and TRBJ2-2; D is uncertain. The V end lost 7 bases, the J end lost 5 bases, and 14 bases lay between the germline ends. The CDR3 covers 14 residues. Germline assignment: CDR1 SGHTA and CDR2 FQGNSA. The full variable domain, with the rest looked up from reference TRBV7-2 and TRBJ2-2, is GAGVSQSPSNKVTEKGKDVELRCDPISGHTALYWYRQSLGQGLEFLIYFQGNSAPDKSGLPSDRFSAERTGGSVSTLTIQRTQQEDSAVYLCASTKTDGTGELFFGEGSRLTVL.

V usage is TRBV3-1 and J usage is TRBJ1-2; D perhaps matches TRBD1 (5 bases). This CDR3 comprises 13 residues. V was pared by 0 bases and J by 8 bases, with 10 bases between. Germline-derived CDR1 and CDR2 are LGHDT and YNNKEL (reference sequence). The CDR3, as DNA: TGTGCCAGCAGCCAAGAGACAGCTGGGGGCTACACCTTC. This translates into CASSQETAGGYTF.

The chain employs TRBV12-3 or TRBV12-4 and TRBJ2-4; a possible D gene is TRBD2 (6 bases). The V end was cut by 5 bases, the J end by 1 base, with 12 bases between. The CDR3 contains 15 residues. CDR3 amino acids: CASSLLASAKNIQYF. For the CDR3, the DNA is TGTGCCAGCAGTCTTCTAGCGTCGGCCAAAAACATTCAGTACTTC.